This T cell receptor (beta chain) appears in the sequencing data of a study of graft-versus-host responses after intestinal transplantation. A note on this clone: The antigen is unknown.

The protocol was immunoSEQ multiplex PCR, while the TCRdb copy is restricted to in-frame clones and leaves out a portion. Of over 100,000 clones listed, roughly 90% are singletons. CDR1 is SGDLS and CDR2 is YYNGEE in the germline V gene. The CDR3 has 14 residues. The V end lost 2 bases, the J end lost 0 bases, and 6 bases lay between the germline ends. Study-wide points: GvH clones turned up in recipient marrow; some had shown up first in ileum or blood.

The gene calls are TRBV9 and TRBJ1-3; no firm D call. This material consisted of unstimulated CD4+ T cells sorted from spleen or lymph node cells, taken before intestinal transplant. This receptor was obtained from a human donor who received an intestinal transplant. CDR3 in DNA: TGTGCCAGCAGCGTTACATACTCTGGAAACACCATATATTTT. This encodes CASSVTYSGNTIYF.